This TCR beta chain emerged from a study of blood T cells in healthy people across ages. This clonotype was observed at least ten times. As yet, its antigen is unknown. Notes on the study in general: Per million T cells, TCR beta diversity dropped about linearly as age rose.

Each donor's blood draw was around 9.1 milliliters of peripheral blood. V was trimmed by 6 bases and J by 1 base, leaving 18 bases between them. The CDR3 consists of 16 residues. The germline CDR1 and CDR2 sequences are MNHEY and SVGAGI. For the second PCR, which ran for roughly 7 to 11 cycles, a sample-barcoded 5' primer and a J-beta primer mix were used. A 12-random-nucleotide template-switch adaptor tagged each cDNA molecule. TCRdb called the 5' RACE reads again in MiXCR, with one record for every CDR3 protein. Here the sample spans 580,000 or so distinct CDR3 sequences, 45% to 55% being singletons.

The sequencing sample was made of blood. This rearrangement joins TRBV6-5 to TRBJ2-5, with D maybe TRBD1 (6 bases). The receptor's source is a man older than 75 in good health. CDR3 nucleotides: TGTGCCAGCAGGGCCTTCGGGACACAGTTCCAAGAGACCCAGTACTTC. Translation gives CASRAFGTQFQETQYF.